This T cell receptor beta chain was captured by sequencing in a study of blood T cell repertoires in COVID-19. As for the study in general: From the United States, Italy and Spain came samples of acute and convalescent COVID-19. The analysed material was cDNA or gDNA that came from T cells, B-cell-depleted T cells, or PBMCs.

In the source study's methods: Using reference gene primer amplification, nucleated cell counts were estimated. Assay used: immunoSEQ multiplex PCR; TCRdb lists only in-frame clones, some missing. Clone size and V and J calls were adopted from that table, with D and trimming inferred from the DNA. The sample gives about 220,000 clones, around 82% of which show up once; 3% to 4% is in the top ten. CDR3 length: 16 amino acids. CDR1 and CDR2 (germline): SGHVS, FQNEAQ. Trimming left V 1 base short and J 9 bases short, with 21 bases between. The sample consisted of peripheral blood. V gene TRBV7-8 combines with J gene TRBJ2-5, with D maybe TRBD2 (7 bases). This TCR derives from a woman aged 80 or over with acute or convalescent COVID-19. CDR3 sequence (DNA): TGTGCCAGCAGCTTAGGGGCGCGGGGGCCCCAAGGAGCCCAGTACTTC. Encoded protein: CASSLGARGPQGAQYF.